This T cell receptor (beta chain) was sequenced during a study of shared clonotypes between healthy human individuals. As for the study in general: Each donor's CD4 naive and CD4 memory cells filled three plates apiece, CD8 naive two, and CD8 memory one. Overall study results and limits: Generally, naive subsets came out with larger estimated richness than memory subsets.

Details on this clone: As yet, its antigen is unknown.

V gave up 5 bases and J gave up 3 bases, with 19 bases separating them. Germline V gene sequence: CDR1 LGHNA, CDR2 YNFKEQ. The CDR3 spans 16 residues. The authors ran the assay at deep level. Method: immunoSEQ multiplex PCR; TCRdb's copy keeps in-frame clones and lacks some. Altogether a few million clones are present, over 85% being singletons, with the ten largest covering roughly 0.13%. The source material was naive CD4+ T cells sorted from blood. Regarding subset: CD45RA+ positively selected. The receptor was isolated from a man between 18 and 29 years old in good health. The chain carries TRBV4-2 and TRBJ2-5, with a possible D match to TRBD2 (6 bases). In DNA form, the CDR3 reads TGTGCCAGCAGCAAAGGGACTGCGGGGAGCGAAGAGACCCAGTACTTC. It specifies CASSKGTAGSEETQYF.